Included here is one T cell receptor beta chain sequence, with context. The target antigen is unknown. The data were produced by immunoSEQ multiplex PCR, yet TCRdb's version contains in-frame clones alone and is incomplete. Here the sample spans 130,000 to 150,000 clones, around 90% being singletons. These data are taken from a study of T cell responses to AZD1222 COVID-19 vaccine. Study-wide findings and caveats: Females made up more of the donors, who were largely white British, and clonal diversity may have come out too low. After two AZD1222 doses, spike-specific TCR breadth and depth rose versus day 0. Without day 14 samples, only post-peak T cell repertoires were studied. Across the whole spike, CD4 TCRs peaked at regions 160-218 and 743-854.

The CDR3 length is 14 residues. Germline V gene sequence: CDR1 MNHEY, CDR2 SMNVEV (reference sequence). Trimming took 5 bases from V and 4 from J, leaving 12 bases between them. The chain links TRBV27 to TRBJ2-1; perhaps TRBD1 as D (6 bases). The sample in question was peripheral blood, obtained 28 days after the second dose of the MenACWY control vaccine. This sequence was found in an adult who received the MenACWY meningococcal vaccine as a control. CDR3 loop: CASSVRDIYNEQFF. Here the CDR3 DNA reads TGTGCCAGCAGTGTACGGGACATATACAATGAGCAGTTCTTC.